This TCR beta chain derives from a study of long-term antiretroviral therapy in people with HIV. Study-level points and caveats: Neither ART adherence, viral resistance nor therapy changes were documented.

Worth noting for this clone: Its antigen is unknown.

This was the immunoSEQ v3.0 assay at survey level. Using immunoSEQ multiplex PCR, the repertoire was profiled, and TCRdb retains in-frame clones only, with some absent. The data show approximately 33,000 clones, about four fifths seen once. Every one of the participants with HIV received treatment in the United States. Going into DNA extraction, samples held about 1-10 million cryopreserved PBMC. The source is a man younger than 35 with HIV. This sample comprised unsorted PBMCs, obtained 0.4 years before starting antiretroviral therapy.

The CDR3 spells CASSMWGISEAFF. The CDR3 bases are TGTGCCAGCAGTATGTGGGGGATCTCTGAAGCTTTCTTT. The V call is TRBV25-1, the J call TRBJ1-1; tentatively, D is TRBD1 (5 bases). With 5 bases removed from V and 6 bases from J, the gap between germline ends came to 13 bases. This CDR3 region has 13 residues. The germline gives CDR1 MGHDK, CDR2 SYGVNS.